These 11 T cell receptor beta chains originate from one sample sequenced in a study of identical twins. TCRdb passed the 5' RACE reads through MiXCR, listing each CDR3 protein once. The sample contains about 240,000 distinct CDR3 sequences, about an eighth of which appear only once. The same sample was also studied in work on yellow fever vaccine responses in identical twins.

The sequenced sample was memory (CD45RO+) T cells sorted from blood. These receptors were taken from a young woman in good health.

This clonotype was observed a few times. V usage is TRBV15 and J usage is TRBJ1-5, with 9 bases matching TRBD1. The CDR3 is made up of 19 amino acids. V was pared by 5 bases and J by 3 bases, with 17 bases of the junction left unmatched. Per germline, CDR1 LNHNV and CDR2 YYDKDF (reference sequence). CDR3 in DNA: TGTGCCACCAGCCGCCCGACCGGGACAGGGATATTGAACAATCAGCCCCAGCATTTT. Protein sequence: CATSRPTGTGILNNQPQHF.

This clonotype was observed a handful of times. The V gene is TRBV18, the J gene TRBJ2-1; 12 bases agree with TRBD1. The CDR3 contains 16 residues. J lost 6 bases, V lost 3 bases, and 6 bases had no gene match. In germline, CDR1 is KGHSH, CDR2 LQKENI. The CDR3 nucleotides are TGTGCCAGCTCACCCCTCGCGGGACAGGGGGCCAATGAGCAGTTCTTC. This sequence encodes CASSPLAGQGANEQFF.

This clonotype was observed at least ten times. This chain connects TRBV5-6 to TRBJ2-1; D perhaps matches TRBD1 (7 bases). The CDR3 totals 13 residues. V lost 0 bases, J lost 14 bases, and 15 bases lay in between. Germline assignment: CDR1 SGHDT and CDR2 YYEEEE. CDR3 bases: TGTGCCAGCAGCTTGGCAGGCGGGACAGCGGAGTTCTTC. The encoded protein is CASSLAGGTAEFF.

This chain uses TRBV18 with TRBJ2-7, with D possibly being TRBD2 (6 bases). Looked up from germline, CDR1 is KGHSH and CDR2 is LQKENI. CDR3 length: 16 residues. Trimming left V 1 base short and J 3 bases short, with 16 bases between. CDR3 nucleotides: TGTGCCAGCTCACCACAACGGGACTCAACATTCTACGAGCAGTACTTC. Translating gives CASSPQRDSTFYEQYF.

This clonotype was counted only a few times. The chain combines TRBV5-1 with TRBJ2-5; D is uncertain. The V gene's germline CDR1 is SGHRS and CDR2 YFSETQ. Trimming removed 3 bases at V and 6 bases at J, with 18 bases between. The CDR3 has 15 amino acids. Here the CDR3 reads CASSSDLRQTKTQYF. In DNA form, the CDR3 reads TGCGCCAGCAGCTCGGATCTCCGACAAACGAAGACCCAGTACTTC.

This clonotype was counted between two and nine times. The CDR3 DNA sequence: TGCAGCGTTGAATCACTAGCGGGGGGGCTACGCGAGCAGTACTTC. Its translation: CSVESLAGGLREQYF. This sequence joins TRBV29-1 and TRBJ2-7; 13 bases align to TRBD2. There are 15 residues in the CDR3. Germline assignment: CDR1 SQVTM and CDR2 ANQGSEA. V lost 2 bases, J lost 6 bases, and 7 bases stayed unmatched.

This clonotype was observed a few times. The chain couples TRBV2 to TRBJ2-7; a weak D match, TRBD2 (6 bases). Germline CDR1 reads SNHLY; CDR2 reads FYNNEI. This CDR3 is built from 17 residues. Trimming left V 6 bases short and J 0 bases short, with 21 bases between. CDR3 amino acids: CASRSARSGKFSYEQYF. CDR3 nucleotide sequence: TGTGCCAGCAGATCCGCCCGTAGCGGCAAATTCTCCTACGAGCAGTACTTC.

This clonotype was seen repeatedly, ten times or more. This chain joins TRBV12-3 or TRBV12-4 and TRBJ2-1; the match to TRBD1 covers 9 bases. V was clipped by 2 bases and J by 6 bases; unmatched bases: 8. This CDR3 spans 16 amino acids. DNA of the CDR3: TGTGCCAGCAGTTTAACAGGGGGCCGAGGGGTCAATGAGCAGTTCTTC. Amino acid sequence: CASSLTGGRGVNEQFF.

This clonotype occurred once. This chain joins TRBV5-4 and TRBJ2-3; 11 bases match TRBD1. Germline V gene lookup returns CDR1 SGHNT and CDR2 YYREEE (reference sequence). J gave up 2 bases and V 4 bases, and 3 bases lay outside the gene matches. CDR3 size: 15 residues. For the CDR3, the DNA is TGTGCCAGCAGCCGGGACAGGGGGATCACAGATACGCAGTATTTT. Protein product: CASSRDRGITDTQYF.

This clonotype showed up many times. The CDR3 spells CASSLGSSANYGYTF. The CDR3 DNA is TGTGCCAGCAGCCTTGGGTCGTCAGCTAACTATGGCTACACCTTC. The chain is built from TRBV7-8 and TRBJ1-2; D ambiguous. Germline V gives CDR1 SGHVS, CDR2 FQNEAQ. Deletions cut 5 bases from V and 0 bases from J, with 13 bases between. The length of the CDR3 is 15 residues.

This clonotype was recorded a few times. The chain joins TRBV28 to TRBJ2-7; TRBD1 might be the D (6 bases). The CDR3 totals 15 residues. V was pared by 6 bases and J by 6 bases, with 21 bases between. CDR1 is MDHEN, CDR2 SYDVKM, per germline. This CDR3 reads CASSRSWGQVLEQYF. CDR3 in DNA: TGTGCCAGCAGCCGCTCCTGGGGGCAGGTTCTCGAGCAGTACTTC.